The text below deals with one TCR beta chain. Its matching antigen is unknown. The record originates from a study of OX40 agonist ivuxolimab in advanced cancers. Study-wide background: Averaging 60 years in age, with a range of about 23 to 90, the cohort was around 85% male. General study results and limits: There were, on average, more expanded clones in CD8+ T cells than in CD4+.

The CDR3 is 16 amino acids. Germline values: CDR1 GTSNPN, CDR2 SVGIG (reference sequence). V gave up 4 bases and J gave up 4 bases, with 19 bases separating them. Blood got drawn at baseline, again on cycle 4 day 1, and then on cycle 7 day 1. Data came from immunoSEQ multiplex PCR; TCRdb stores just in-frame clones and leaves some out. The sample records 30,000 to 45,000 clones, about 81% being singletons. The source was CD4+ or CD8+ T cells sorted from blood, collected in a trial of the OX40 agonist ivuxolimab. This chain connects TRBV30 to TRBJ2-2; perhaps TRBD1 as D (6 bases). The receptor was derived from an adult with an advanced solid tumor such as melanoma, head and neck, liver or kidney cancer. CDR3 coding DNA: TGTGCCTGGAATGGGCTACAGGGATTTGGCACCGGGGAGCTGTTTTTT. It is translated as CAWNGLQGFGTGELFF.